The clone carrying this T cell receptor beta chain has more than one count but fewer than ten. Its antigen is not identified. From germline, CDR1 is LNHDA and CDR2 SQIVND (reference sequence). V was clipped by 5 bases and J by 13 bases, with 12 bases between them. CDR3 size: 11 residues. This sample is part of a study of read filtering for tumor transcriptome and immune sequencing. Findings and limits, study-wide: The CD138-negative fraction was mixed bone marrow immune cells, not pure T cells. IR-seq and RNA-seq agreed better without single-read clonotypes.

From approximately 430 ng of RNA, a library with molecular barcoded alpha/delta and beta/gamma adaptors was made. MiXCR, applied by TCRdb to the reads, yields one record per CDR3 protein. In the table there are around 130,000 distinct CDR3 sequences, less than 15% of which are singletons. Sampling of bone marrow took place during active disease in every patient. The sample comprised a population of CD138-negative cells sorted from bone marrow. The receptor was isolated from a donor aged 40 or over with multiple myeloma. The chain is built from TRBV19 and TRBJ2-1; D uncertain. CDR3 sequence: CASSYPPAQFF. DNA for the CDR3: TGTGCCAGTAGTTACCCCCCGGCCCAGTTCTTC. The full variable domain, its missing parts supplied by reference TRBV19 and TRBJ2-1, is DGGITQSPKYLFRKEGQNVTLSCEQNLNHDAMYWYRQDPGQGLRLIYYSQIVNDFQKGDIAEGYSVSREKKESFPLTVTSAQKNPTAFYLCASSYPPAQFFGPGTRLTVL.